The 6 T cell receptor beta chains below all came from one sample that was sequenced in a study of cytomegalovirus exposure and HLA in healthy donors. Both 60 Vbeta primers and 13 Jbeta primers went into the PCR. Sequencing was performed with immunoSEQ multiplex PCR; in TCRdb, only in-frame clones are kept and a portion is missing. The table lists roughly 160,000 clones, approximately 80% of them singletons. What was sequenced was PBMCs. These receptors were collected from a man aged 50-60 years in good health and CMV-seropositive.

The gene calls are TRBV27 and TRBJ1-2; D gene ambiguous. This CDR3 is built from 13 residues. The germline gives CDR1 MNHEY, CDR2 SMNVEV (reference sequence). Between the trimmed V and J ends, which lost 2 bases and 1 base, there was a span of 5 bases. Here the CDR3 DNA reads TGTGCCAGCAGTTTAAACAGTAACTATGGCTACACCTTC. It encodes CASSLNSNYGYTF.

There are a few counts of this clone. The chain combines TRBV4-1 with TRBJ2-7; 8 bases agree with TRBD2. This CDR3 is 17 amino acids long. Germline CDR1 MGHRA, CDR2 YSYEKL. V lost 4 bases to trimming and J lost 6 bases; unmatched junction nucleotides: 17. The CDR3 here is CASSPGPTSGTRSEQYF. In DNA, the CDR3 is TGCGCCAGCAGCCCAGGTCCCACTAGCGGTACTCGCTCCGAGCAGTACTTC.

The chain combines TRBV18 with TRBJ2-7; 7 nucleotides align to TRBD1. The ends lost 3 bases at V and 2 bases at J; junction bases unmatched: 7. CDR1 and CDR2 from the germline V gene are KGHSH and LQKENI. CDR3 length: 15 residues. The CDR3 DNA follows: TGTGCCAGCTCACCTTTAGGGGGCAAAGCCTACGAGCAGTACTTC. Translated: CASSPLGGKAYEQYF.

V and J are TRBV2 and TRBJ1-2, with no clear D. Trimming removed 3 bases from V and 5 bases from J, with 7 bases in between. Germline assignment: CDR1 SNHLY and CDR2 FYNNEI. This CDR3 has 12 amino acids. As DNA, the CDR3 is TGTGCCAGCAGTGAGCCCGCGTATGGCTACACCTTC. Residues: CASSEPAYGYTF.

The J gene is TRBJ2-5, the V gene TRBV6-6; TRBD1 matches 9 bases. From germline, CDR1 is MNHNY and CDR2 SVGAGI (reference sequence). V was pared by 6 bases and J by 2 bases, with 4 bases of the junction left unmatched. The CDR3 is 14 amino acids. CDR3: CASSRGQGQETQYF. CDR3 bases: TGTGCCAGCAGCCGTGGACAGGGGCAAGAGACCCAGTACTTC.

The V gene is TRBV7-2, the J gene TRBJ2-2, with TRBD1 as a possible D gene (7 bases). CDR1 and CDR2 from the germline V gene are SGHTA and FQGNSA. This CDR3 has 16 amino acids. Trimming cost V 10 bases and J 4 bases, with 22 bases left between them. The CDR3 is CAIPLPPGGGTGELFF. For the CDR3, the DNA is TGTGCCATACCATTACCCCCAGGGGGAGGCACCGGGGAGCTGTTTTTT. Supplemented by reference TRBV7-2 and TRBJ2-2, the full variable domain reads GAGVSQSPSNKVTEKGKDVELRCDPISGHTALYWYRQSLGQGLEFLIYFQGNSAPDKSGLPSDRFSAERTGGSVSTLTIQRTQQEDSAVYLCAIPLPPGGGTGELFFGEGSRLTVL.